A single sample is the source of the 28 T cell receptor beta chains below, sequenced in a study of cytomegalovirus exposure and HLA in healthy donors. The PCR had 60 Vbeta and 13 Jbeta primers. Profiled with immunoSEQ multiplex PCR; TCRdb holds only in-frame clones, not every one. In the table there are approximately 160,000 clones, around 86% of which are singletons. The sample taken for sequencing was PBMCs. These receptors were obtained from a girl aged 2 to 9 in good health and CMV-seropositive.

The V and J genes are TRBV5-1 and TRBJ1-2, with D perhaps TRBD1 (6 bases). V gave up 3 bases and J gave up 3 bases, with 15 bases separating them. Germline V lookup: CDR1 SGHRS, CDR2 YFSETQ. This CDR3 has 15 residues. The CDR3 nucleotides are TGCGCCAGCAGCTCCCCGGACAGATCCCACTATGGCTACACCTTC. Its translation is CASSSPDRSHYGYTF.

V and J are TRBV28 and TRBJ2-5, with 12 bases matching TRBD2. Trimming took 4 bases from V and 5 from J; bases not matched to a gene: 8. CDR3 length: 16 residues. The germline V gene encodes CDR1 MDHEN and CDR2 SYDVKM. CDR3 region: CASSSGPTSGSETQYF. The CDR3 bases are TGTGCCAGCAGTTCGGGACCGACTAGCGGGAGTGAGACCCAGTACTTC.

This chain links TRBV6-1 with TRBJ2-1; possibly TRBD2 for D (5 bases). Germline values: CDR1 MNHNS, CDR2 SASEGT. V was shortened by 1 base and J by 8 bases, with 9 bases between the two germline ends. CDR3 length equals 13 residues. The CDR3 nucleotides are TGTGCCAGCAGTGAAGAGCGGAAGGATGAGCAGTTCTTC. It translates to CASSEERKDEQFF.

The sample holds a few counts of this clone. This chain connects TRBV5-6 to TRBJ2-6, with 10 bases lining up with TRBD2. This CDR3 is built from 17 residues. The germline V gene encodes CDR1 SGHDT and CDR2 YYEEEE. J gave up 3 bases and V 4 bases, and 7 bases lay outside the gene matches. CDR3 coding DNA: TGTGCCAGCAGCCCCGGGACTAGCGCTTATGGGGCCAACGTCCTGACTTTC. Amino acids: CASSPGTSAYGANVLTF.

The chain has TRBV4-1 and TRBJ2-1; D possibly corresponds to TRBD2 (6 bases). V was shortened by 0 bases and J by 4 bases, with 13 bases between the two germline ends. CDR1 is MGHRA, CDR2 YSYEKL, per germline. The CDR3 spans 16 residues. CDR3 residues: CASSQDSSASYNEQFF. CDR3 DNA sequence: TGCGCCAGCAGCCAAGATTCTAGCGCGAGTTACAATGAGCAGTTCTTC.

The chain is built from TRBV2 and TRBJ2-1, with D tentatively TRBD2 (5 bases). The germline V gene encodes CDR1 SNHLY and CDR2 FYNNEI. CDR3 length equals 17 residues. V was cut by 3 bases and J by 0 bases, with 15 bases left in between. The CDR3 is CASSDSTDYGSYNEQFF. The CDR3 nucleotides are TGTGCCAGCAGTGACTCTACAGACTACGGCTCCTACAATGAGCAGTTCTTC.

This clone was seen a handful of times. The chain combines TRBV19 with TRBJ1-5, with D perhaps TRBD1 (6 bases). Germline CDR1 is LNHDA and CDR2 is SQIVND (reference sequence). The CDR3 length is 14 residues. V lost 5 bases and J lost 5, with 13 bases in between. CDR3 protein: CASSRTGNHQPQHF. As DNA, the CDR3 is TGTGCCAGTAGTCGCACAGGGAACCATCAGCCCCAGCATTTT.

The V call is TRBV30, the J call TRBJ1-1; D is unclear. The CDR3 extends over 13 amino acids. The germline V gene has CDR1 GTSNPN and CDR2 SVGIG (reference sequence). Trimming removed 0 bases at V and 4 bases at J, with 9 bases between. CDR3 DNA: TGTGCCTGGAGTGTACGAGCAAGCACTGAAGCTTTCTTT. This translates into CAWSVRASTEAFF.

The chain combines TRBV30 with TRBJ2-2; 10 bases line up with TRBD2. Unmatched junction bases numbered 6, after V lost 4 bases and J lost 7 bases. The germline V gene encodes CDR1 GTSNPN and CDR2 SVGIG (reference sequence). The CDR3 runs 14 residues. CDR3 sequence reads: CAWTAGGRSGELFF. CDR3 DNA: TGTGCCTGGACAGCGGGAGGGCGAAGCGGGGAGCTGTTTTTT.

The chain joins TRBV9 to TRBJ2-3, with D unclear. The CDR3 extends over 15 amino acids. Germline V gene sequence: CDR1 SGDLS, CDR2 YYNGEE. The ends were cut back, 4 bases at V and 0 bases at J, with 12 bases in the middle. CDR3 sequence: CASSPGGFSTDTQYF. DNA for the CDR3: TGTGCCAGCAGCCCAGGTGGCTTCAGCACAGATACGCAGTATTTT.

This CDR3 reads CASSTINPGTSGLNTGELFF. The CDR3 bases are TGTGCCAGCTCAACGATAAACCCCGGGACTAGCGGCCTGAACACCGGGGAGCTGTTTTTT. This chain joins TRBV18 and TRBJ2-2, with TRBD2 matching 11 bases. The V gene's germline CDR1 is KGHSH and CDR2 LQKENI. This CDR3 contains 20 residues. With 5 bases clipped from V and 1 base from J, the junction kept 15 bases outside the gene matches.

The gene calls are TRBV5-1 and TRBJ1-1; 8 positions agree with TRBD1. The CDR3 runs to 13 residues. Germline CDR1 SGHRS, CDR2 YFSETQ. V lost 4 bases and J lost 5; bases outside the gene matches: 4. In DNA form, the CDR3 reads TGCGCCAGCAGCAAAGGACAGGGTACTGAAGCTTTCTTT. Residues: CASSKGQGTEAFF.

This clone was observed a single time. The chain combines TRBV4-1 with TRBJ2-3; 9 bases map to TRBD2. This CDR3 has 14 amino acids. In germline, CDR1 is MGHRA, CDR2 YSYEKL. Unmatched junction bases numbered 2, after V lost 4 bases and J lost 3 bases. The DNA of the CDR3 is TGCGCCAGCAGCCTAGCGGGAGAAACAGATACGCAGTATTTT. This encodes CASSLAGETDTQYF.

The chain recombines TRBV12-5 with TRBJ2-5, with 10 bases lining up with TRBD2. J lost 8 bases, V lost 5 bases, and 11 bases had no gene match. CDR3 size: 15 residues. Per the germline V gene, CDR1 is LGHNT and CDR2 is FRNRAP. In DNA, the CDR3 is TGTGCTAGTGGTCGATCAGGAGCGGGAGGGGTTACCCAGTACTTC. Translation gives CASGRSGAGGVTQYF.

The V call is TRBV6-1, the J call TRBJ2-7; TRBD1 aligns across 8 bases. CDR1 and CDR2 (germline): MNHNS, SASEGT. CDR3 length equals 13 residues. The CDR3: CVTQQGAVYEQYF. The CDR3 DNA sequence: TGTGTCACACAGCAGGGGGCTGTTTACGAGCAGTACTTC.

The genes are TRBV5-6 and TRBJ2-1; 7 bases match TRBD2. V was clipped by 3 bases and J by 4 bases; unmatched bases: 10. The CDR3 runs to 16 residues. Germline assignment: CDR1 SGHDT and CDR2 YYEEEE. This CDR3 is CASSSLGRASYNEQFF. The CDR3 DNA is TGTGCCAGCAGCTCCTTAGGGAGGGCCTCATACAATGAGCAGTTCTTC.

This clone appeared a single time. The genes are TRBV9 and TRBJ2-2; D perhaps matches TRBD2 (6 bases). The CDR3 extends over 14 amino acids. Trimming took off 0 bases at V and 5 bases at J, with 8 bases between the two ends. Germline values: CDR1 SGDLS, CDR2 YYNGEE. The CDR3 region has the DNA TGTGCCAGCAGCGTAGGTCGGGGGACCGGGGAGCTGTTTTTT. Protein sequence: CASSVGRGTGELFF.

The table lists this clone with a few counts. The V gene is TRBV6-1, the J gene TRBJ2-3, with D perhaps TRBD2 (5 bases). The CDR3 is made up of 14 amino acids. V lost 6 bases to trimming and J lost 4 bases, with 14 bases between them. Germline-derived CDR1 and CDR2 are MNHNS and SASEGT. The CDR3, as DNA: TGTGCCAGCAGCATTACGGGGAACCCAGATACGCAGTATTTT. It specifies CASSITGNPDTQYF.

The chain joins TRBV5-1 to TRBJ2-1; possibly TRBD1 for D (6 bases). Trimming removed 6 bases from V and 9 bases from J, with 22 bases in between. The germline V gene encodes CDR1 SGHRS and CDR2 YFSETQ. CDR3 length: 15 amino acids. The CDR3 region is CASNSQGRFFGEQFF. In DNA, the CDR3 is TGCGCCAGCAACAGCCAGGGGAGATTTTTCGGTGAGCAGTTCTTC.

This chain joins TRBV9 and TRBJ2-2, with 7 positions matching TRBD1. Per germline, CDR1 SGDLS and CDR2 YYNGEE. V lost 0 bases and J lost 2; bases outside the gene matches: 4. This CDR3 spans 16 amino acids. The CDR3 DNA sequence: TGTGCCAGCAGCGTAGGGGGGACAGCAAACACCGGGGAGCTGTTTTTT. It yields the protein CASSVGGTANTGELFF.

V usage is TRBV4-1 and J usage is TRBJ2-2; 7 bases fit TRBD2. J was trimmed by 1 base and V by 1 base; bases with no gene match: 3. This CDR3 is 16 amino acids long. The germline CDR1 and CDR2 sequences are MGHRA and YSYEKL. The CDR3 sequence: CASSQGASGNTGELFF. Here the CDR3 DNA reads TGCGCCAGCAGCCAAGGGGCTAGCGGGAACACCGGGGAGCTGTTTTTT.

The chain uses TRBV5-1 and TRBJ2-1, with 10 nucleotides matching TRBD1. The CDR3 runs to 13 residues. Per germline, CDR1 SGHRS and CDR2 YFSETQ. V lost 0 bases and J lost 15; bases outside the gene matches: 6. The CDR3 bases are TGCGCCAGCAGCTTGGGACAGGGGGCCGCGGGGTTCTTC. This codes for CASSLGQGAAGFF.

This clone was detected a few times. The CDR3 sequence is CSVEVRRGITEAFF. In DNA form, the CDR3 reads TGCAGCGTTGAAGTGAGGCGGGGTATCACTGAAGCTTTCTTT. The gene calls are TRBV29-1 and TRBJ1-1; no firm D call. V lost 1 base and J 4 bases, leaving 13 bases between the germline ends. The CDR3 spans 14 residues. Germline-derived CDR1 and CDR2 are SQVTM and ANQGSEA. The entire variable domain, with the rest obtained from reference TRBV29-1 and TRBJ1-1, is as follows: SAVISQKPSRDICQRGTSLTIQCQVDSQVTMMFWYRQQPGQSLTLIATANQGSEATYESGFVIDKFPISRPNLTFSTLTVSNMSPEDSSIYLCSVEVRRGITEAFFGQGTRLTVV.

Notes on this clone: Other DNA sequences in this specimen translate into the identical CDR3. V gene TRBV9 combines with J gene TRBJ1-1, with unresolved D. The ends were cut back, 2 bases at V and 1 base at J, with 6 bases in the middle. In germline, CDR1 is SGDLS, CDR2 YYNGEE. The CDR3 runs to 13 residues. CDR3 loop: CASSVAGNTEAFF. The DNA of the CDR3 is TGTGCCAGCAGCGTGGCGGGGAACACTGAAGCTTTCTTT.

The chain recombines TRBV5-1 with TRBJ2-3; 8 bases are shared with TRBD1. This CDR3 has 16 amino acids. Germline loops: CDR1 SGHRS, CDR2 YFSETQ. The junction had 15 bases not matched to a gene; V was cut back by 4 bases and J by 8 bases. This CDR3 reads CASSPRYGQGYPTQYF. Written as DNA, the CDR3 is TGCGCCAGCAGCCCGCGGTATGGACAGGGATACCCTACGCAGTATTTT.

The chain combines TRBV19 with TRBJ2-7; no firm D call. This CDR3 is built from 14 residues. Germline CDR1 LNHDA, CDR2 SQIVND (reference sequence). V was shortened by 2 bases and J by 3 bases, with 11 bases between the two germline ends. The DNA of the CDR3 is TGTGCCAGTAGTATACAACTCCGACACTACGAGCAGTACTTC. Its protein product is CASSIQLRHYEQYF.

The V and J genes are TRBV19 and TRBJ1-2; 7 nucleotides match TRBD1. This CDR3 has 14 residues. CDR1 LNHDA and CDR2 SQIVND come from the germline V gene (reference sequence). V trimming: 0 bases; J trimming: 5 bases; junction bases outside the gene matches: 3. The CDR3 bases are TGTGCCAGTAGTATAGAAACAGGGGCTTATGGCTACACCTTC. As protein: CASSIETGAYGYTF.

The chain has TRBV6-1 and TRBJ2-7, with D maybe TRBD2 (6 bases). The CDR3 runs 14 residues. Germline V gene data show CDR1 as MNHNS and CDR2 as SASEGT. Trimming removed 10 bases from V and 2 bases from J, with 18 bases in between. The CDR3: CATSEAGYTYEQYF. CDR3 sequence (DNA): TGTGCCACCTCGGAGGCGGGATATACCTACGAGCAGTACTTC.